Detailed here is one TCR beta chain. The data originate from a study of blood T cells in healthy people across ages. V gave up 6 bases and J gave up 6 bases, with 14 bases separating them. Germline lookup yields CDR1 SGHTA and CDR2 FQGNSA. The CDR3 covers 13 residues. For the second PCR, which ran for roughly 6 to 11 cycles, a sample-barcoded 5' primer and a J-beta primer mix were used. TCRdb fed the 5' RACE reads into MiXCR, producing one record per CDR3 protein. This table has some 1.8 million distinct CDR3 sequences, about two fifths appearing once. The TCR originated in a human donor in good health. The sequenced sample was blood. The chain joins TRBV7-2 to TRBJ1-1; D is perhaps TRBD1 (6 bases). CDR3 coding DNA: TGTGCCAGCAGTCCCAACAGGGTATCTGAAGCTTTCTTT. Its translation is CASSPNRVSEAFF.